This TCR beta chain appears in the sequencing data of a study of Graves' ophthalmopathy and Graves' hyperthyroidism. With respect to this clonotype: No antigen is known for it. A read error may be the cause here, since a much bigger clone is one base away.

CDR1 SQVTM and CDR2 ANQGSEA come from the germline V gene. The J segment lost 6 bases and the V segment lost 6 bases, leaving 6 bases of the junction unmatched. CDR3 length equals 12 residues. Ineligible for inclusion were patients with other autoimmune diseases, uncontrolled infections, pregnancy or lactation. What supplied the PBMCs was about 10 ml of fresh peripheral blood. Amplified material comprised TCR beta CDR3 regions derived from RNA transcripts. Second-round multiplex PCR followed a first-round RT-PCR using HTBI primers. A single record per CDR3 protein comes from TCRdb applying MiXCR to the multiplex PCR reads. The data show some 750,000 distinct CDR3 sequences, 35% to 50% seen once. The study, taken as a whole, reports: With just over 70% sensitivity and 72% to 80% specificity, the model predicted ophthalmopathy progression.

The chain has TRBV29-1 and TRBJ2-7; TRBD1 agrees at 9 bases. This sequence originates from an adult man with Graves' ophthalmopathy. Material: peripheral blood. CDR3 sequence: CSVGTGKSEQYF. The CDR3 DNA sequence: TGCAGCGTGGGGACAGGGAAAAGCGAGCAGTACTTC.